Below, 19 T cell receptor beta chains from the same sample are listed, as sequenced in a study of metastatic and nonmetastatic thyroid tumors. TCRdb recomputed clones from the PCR reads via MiXCR. Altogether about 59,000 clones are present, 15% to 20% being singletons, with the ten largest covering roughly 10%. All patients were untreated before thyroid surgery. The sequencing sample was made of blood. The receptor set was obtained from a male donor with papillary thyroid cancer or a benign thyroid nodule (not recorded which). Some clones in this sample may be carry-over from other donors' samples.

This clone was detected ten times or more. This rearrangement joins TRBV2 to TRBJ2-7; 10 nucleotides agree with TRBD1. The CDR3 sequence is 13 residues long. Per germline, CDR1 SNHLY and CDR2 FYNNEI. The J segment lost 10 bases and the V segment lost 8 bases, leaving 11 bases of the junction unmatched. This CDR3 is CASEGTGVLDQYV. The CDR3 DNA is TGTGCCAGCGAGGGGACAGGGGTCTTGGATCAGTACGTC.

With respect to this clone: A read error may explain this, as a much larger clone is one base away. Other DNA sequences from this sample encode an identical CDR3 as well. V is TRBV18 and J is TRBJ1-5, with D possibly TRBD1 on 5 matching bases. Trimming pared 2 bases from V and 2 bases from J, leaving 13 bases between. CDR3 length: 16 amino acids. CDR1 and CDR2 (germline): KGHSH, LQKENI. The CDR3 DNA reads TGTGCCAGCTCACCAGCCGGGACGGGGGGCAATCAGCCCCAGCATTTT. This codes for CASSPAGTGGNQPQHF.

This clone was seen repeatedly, ten times or more. The rearrangement uses TRBV2 and TRBJ1-3; D ambiguous. Per germline, CDR1 SNHLY and CDR2 FYNNEI. CDR3 length: 14 residues. V lost 5 bases to trimming and J lost 2 bases, with 10 bases between them. CDR3 in DNA: TGTGCCAGCAGTCCATCAGGCACTGGAAACACCATATATTTT. Residues: CASSPSGTGNTIYF.

Regarding this clone: This may be a read error: a much more frequent sequence differs by one nucleotide. This chain joins TRBV5-1 and TRBJ2-1; TRBD2 matches 7 bases. This CDR3 is built from 15 residues. J gave up 3 bases and V 2 bases, and 5 bases lay outside the gene matches. CDR1 and CDR2 (germline): SGHRS, YFSETQ. CDR3: CASSFAPGGYNEQFF. The CDR3 nucleotides are TGCGCCAGCAGCTTTGCCCCGGGGGGCTACAATGAGCAGTTCTTC.

This CDR3 is CSARPWGAGGFPNEQFF. The CDR3 nucleotides read TGCAGTGCTAGGCCCTGGGGGGCGGGAGGGTTCCCCAATGAGCAGTTCTTC. V and J are TRBV20-1 and TRBJ2-1; 9 bases map to TRBD2. The ends lost 3 bases at V and 6 bases at J; junction bases unmatched: 15. Germline V lookup: CDR1 DFQATT, CDR2 SNEGSKA (reference sequence). The CDR3 extends over 17 amino acids.

Details on this clone: An end of the junction does not agree with germline; a read error may underlie this. CDR3 sequence reads: CASSEGRSGDRTGTQYF. The CDR3 coding sequence is TGTGCCAGCAGTGAAGGGCGTAGCGGGGACAGAACAGGTACGCAGTATTTT. The chain recombines TRBV6-1 with TRBJ2-3; tentatively, D is TRBD2 (8 bases). The CDR3 runs to 17 residues. From germline, CDR1 is MNHNS and CDR2 SASEGT.

On this clone: The same CDR3 also results from other DNA sequences found in this sample. The chain is built from TRBV11-2 and TRBJ2-1, with D possibly called TRBD1 or TRBD2 (6 bases each). The V and J ends lost 1 base and 2 bases respectively, with 18 bases between them. Per germline, CDR1 SGHAT and CDR2 FQNNGV. This CDR3 spans 18 amino acids. CDR3 nucleotides: TGTGCCAGCAGCTTAGGGGGGCGTAGCGGTAGGGCCTACAATGAGCAGTTCTTC. Translating gives CASSLGGRSGRAYNEQFF.

This clone came up many times. The chain links TRBV3-1 to TRBJ2-2; 7 bases fit TRBD1. Trimming cost V 4 bases and J 4 bases; bases outside gene matches: 3. The CDR3 extends over 14 amino acids. The germline V gene has CDR1 LGHDT and CDR2 YNNKEL (reference sequence). CDR3 sequence: CASSRQGTTGELFF. The CDR3 nucleotides read TGTGCCAGCAGCCGACAGGGTACCACCGGGGAGCTGTTTTTT.

The chain has TRBV7-8 and TRBJ2-1; D call uncertain. Germline lookup yields CDR1 SGHVS and CDR2 FQNEAQ. This CDR3 comprises 17 residues. V was trimmed by 2 bases and J by 0 bases, leaving 14 bases between them. The CDR3 DNA follows: TGTGCCAGCAGCTTACTTCCAGCGTACAGCTCCTACAATGAGCAGTTCTTC. As protein: CASSLLPAYSSYNEQFF.

This clone was recorded many times. This sequence joins TRBV5-6 and TRBJ2-2, with D unresolved. CDR3 length: 16 amino acids. With 4 bases removed from V and 1 base from J, the gap between germline ends came to 14 bases. Germline V gene sequence: CDR1 SGHDT, CDR2 YYEEEE. This CDR3 reads CASSPAYILNTGELFF. CDR3 in DNA: TGTGCCAGCAGCCCGGCCTATATCCTGAACACCGGGGAGCTGTTTTTT.

There are a few counts of this clone. V gene TRBV9 combines with J gene TRBJ2-1, with 7 bases identical to TRBD2. Germline loops: CDR1 SGDLS, CDR2 YYNGEE. This CDR3 is built from 15 residues. Losses at the gene ends were 2 bases for V and 5 bases for J; bases not matched to a gene: 7. Here the CDR3 reads CASSVSSGGNNEQFF. CDR3 bases: TGTGCCAGCAGCGTCTCTAGCGGAGGGAACAATGAGCAGTTCTTC.

In this sample, this clone turned up many times. V usage is TRBV2 and J usage is TRBJ2-5; TRBD2 aligns across 7 bases. CDR3 length: 14 amino acids. CDR1 and CDR2 (germline): SNHLY, FYNNEI. The V segment lost 6 bases and the J segment 13 bases; nucleotides outside the gene matches: 17. CDR3 sequence (DNA): TGTGCCAGCAGGAGGGAGGGACTTCAGGGACCGTCGTACTTC. It encodes CASRREGLQGPSYF.

Of note for this clone: The junction departs from germline at one end; a sequencing error may be responsible. V is TRBV5-1 and J is TRBJ2-6; D might be TRBD2 (6 bases). The CDR3 sequence is 15 residues long. Germline V lookup: CDR1 SGHRS, CDR2 YFSETQ. The CDR3 here is CASSTRKRVPNVLTF. In DNA, the CDR3 is TGCGCCAGCAGCACGAGGAAGCGGGTTCCCAACGTCCTAACTTTC.

This clone was seen many times. The rearrangement uses TRBV24-1 and TRBJ1-1, with D unresolved. This CDR3 region has 10 residues. Trimming took 9 bases from V and 10 from J, leaving 11 bases between them. Germline V gives CDR1 KGHDR, CDR2 SFDVKD. The CDR3 reads CATSAGGAFF. The DNA for the CDR3 is TGTGCCACCTCGGCAGGTGGAGCTTTCTTT.

This clone was seen ten or more times. The chain recombines TRBV9 with TRBJ2-3; weak D call: TRBD2 (6 bases). The CDR3 is made up of 15 amino acids. V was pared by 3 bases and J by 2 bases, with 13 bases between. The germline V gene has CDR1 SGDLS and CDR2 YYNGEE. The CDR3 here is CASSAAGRLTDTQYF. The DNA of the CDR3 is TGTGCCAGCAGCGCCGCGGGACGGCTCACAGATACGCAGTATTTT.

As regards this clone: This clone may be a read error of a much larger clone one base away. This chain connects TRBV14 to TRBJ2-5, with D maybe TRBD2 (5 bases). CDR1 is SGHDN, CDR2 FVKESK, per germline. The length of the CDR3 is 13 residues. V lost 3 bases and J 9 bases, leaving 14 bases between the germline ends. Written as DNA, the CDR3 is TGTGCCAGCAGCCAGCGACTACCTAGGGCCCAGTACTTC. It translates to CASSQRLPRAQYF.

About this clone: Given a much more abundant clone one base away, this may be a read error. This chain's CDR3 is CASRATSEHEQFF. DNA of the CDR3: TGTGCTAGCAGAGCTACTAGCGAGCATGAGCAGTTCTTC. V usage is TRBV7-7 and J usage is TRBJ2-1, with 7 bases that match TRBD2. The length of the CDR3 is 13 residues. Germline V CDR1 and CDR2: SSHAT, FNYEAQ (reference sequence).

CDR3 DNA sequence: TGCAGCCCCCAGGGGGGGGAGCAGTACTTC. It is translated as CSPQGGEQYF. The chain links TRBV20-1 to TRBJ2-7; TRBD1 or TRBD2 may be the D gene (7 bases each). This CDR3 region has 10 residues. The V gene's germline CDR1 is DFQATT and CDR2 SNEGSKA (reference sequence).

As concerns this clone: Mismatch with germline at one junction end may stem from a read error. The chain carries TRBV4-1 and TRBJ2-1, with 8 bases fitting TRBD2. Germline-derived CDR1 and CDR2 are MGHRA and YSYEKL. CDR3 length: 14 residues. Here the CDR3 reads CANSLSGGAHDQFF. Written as DNA, the CDR3 is TGCGCCAACAGCCTCAGCGGGGGCGCACATGACCAGTTCTTC.